The rows below give T cell receptor beta chains drawn from one sample of a study of blood T cells in healthy people across ages. Using its own MiXCR run on the 5' RACE reads, TCRdb lists one record per CDR3 protein. The sample yields more than 550,000 distinct CDR3 sequences, 20% to 25% seen once. The material sequenced was blood. These receptors originate from a man in his 70s in good health. CDR3s include the opening cysteine and the closing phenylalanine or tryptophan. D genes are given only for firm matches. Clone sizes are given selectively: once, few, many, or a class where the clone is expanded.

length,size,D,J,V,CDR3,DNA
14,few,-,TRBJ1-2,TRBV6-6,CASSYGTQNYGYTF,TGTGCCAGCAGTTACGGGACACAGAACTATGGCTACACCTTC
15,-,TRBD2,TRBJ2-1,TRBV3-1,CASSQSRGAYNEQFF,TGTGCCAGCAGCCAATCGCGGGGGGCCTACAATGAGCAGTTCTTC
15,-,TRBD2,TRBJ2-5,TRBV6-2/TRBV6-3,CASTKASAGQETQYF,TGTGCCAGCACTAAGGCGTCAGCGGGGCAAGAGACCCAGTACTTC
13,-,-,TRBJ1-1,TRBV11-2,CASSLNRANEAFF,TGTGCCAGCAGCTTAAACAGGGCCAATGAAGCTTTCTTT
14,few,-,TRBJ2-3,TRBV18,CASSLHLGTDTQYF,TGTGCCAGCTCACTCCACTTGGGAACAGATACGCAGTATTTT
16,-,-,TRBJ1-4,TRBV5-1,CASSSFAGQGYEKLFF,TGCGCCAGCAGCTCGTTCGCGGGGCAGGGATATGAAAAACTGTTTTTT
14,-,-,TRBJ1-1,TRBV7-8,CASSLGVGHTEAFF,TGTGCCAGCAGCTTAGGGGTGGGACACACTGAAGCTTTCTTT
17,many,-,TRBJ1-4,TRBV28,CASSPGQNRKTNEKLFF,TGTGCCAGCAGTCCCGGACAGAACAGGAAAACTAATGAAAAACTGTTTTTT
19,-,TRBD2,TRBJ2-3,TRBV20-1,CSASDNGAGGQGGTDTQYF,TGCAGTGCTAGTGATAACGGGGCGGGAGGCCAAGGCGGTACAGATACGCAGTATTTT
15,-,TRBD1,TRBJ2-5,TRBV3-1,CASSLTLGTGYTQYF,TGTGCCAGCAGCCTCACGTTGGGGACAGGGTATACCCAGTACTTC
16,few,TRBD1,TRBJ1-2,TRBV7-9,CASSAYRGRLLYGYTF,TGTGCCAGCAGCGCTTACAGGGGGCGGTTGTTGTATGGCTACACCTTC
15,many,-,TRBJ2-3,TRBV5-1,CASSLAGPSTDTQYF,TGCGCCAGCAGCTTGGCAGGGCCCAGCACAGATACGCAGTATTTT
8,-,-,TRBJ2-3,TRBV12-3/TRBV12-4,CEGDTQYF,TGTGAGGGAGATACGCAGTATTTT
15,-,-,TRBJ2-3,TRBV5-1,CASSFRTAFTDTQYF,TGCGCCAGCAGCTTTCGGACAGCCTTCACAGATACGCAGTATTTT
14,-,-,TRBJ2-5,TRBV10-3,CAISAQGRVETQYF,TGTGCCATCAGTGCCCAGGGGCGTGTAGAGACCCAGTACTTC
18,-,TRBD2,TRBJ2-1,TRBV28,CASSSPVLAGTSYNEQFF,TGTGCCAGCAGTTCCCCGGTTTTAGCGGGGACGTCCTACAATGAGCAGTTCTTC
15,few,-,TRBJ1-4,TRBV7-2,CASSLDTATNEKLFF,TGTGCCAGCAGCTTAGACACAGCAACTAATGAAAAACTGTTTTTT
15,few,-,TRBJ2-4,TRBV27,CASSSLWKAKNIQYF,TGTGCCAGCAGTTCCCTTTGGAAAGCCAAAAACATTCAGTACTTC
16,-,TRBD1,TRBJ1-1,TRBV5-8,CASRPGRGLFNTEAFF,TGTGCCAGCAGACCCGGCAGGGGGCTTTTCAACACTGAAGCTTTCTTT
15,-,-,TRBJ2-7,TRBV12-3/TRBV12-4,CARRVEGGHSYEQYF,TGTGCCAGGCGGGTTGAGGGGGGCCACTCCTACGAGCAGTACTTC
15,-,TRBD1,TRBJ1-4,TRBV5-8,CASSTTGGLNEKLFF,TGTGCCAGCAGCACAACAGGGGGGCTGAATGAAAAACTGTTTTTT
16,-,-,TRBJ1-1,TRBV18,CASSPNPDRLNTEAFF,TGTGCCAGCTCACCGAACCCTGACAGACTGAACACTGAAGCTTTCTTT
15,few,-,TRBJ2-3,TRBV9,CASSVGLIGGDTQYF,TGTGCCAGCAGCGTAGGGTTGATAGGGGGAGATACGCAGTATTTT
15,-,TRBD2,TRBJ2-1,TRBV10-3,CAIRGTGEGLAEQFF,TGTGCCATCAGGGGGACCGGAGAAGGACTAGCCGAGCAGTTCTTC
15,-,-,TRBJ2-7,TRBV10-1,CASSEGRSSSYEQYF,TGCGCCAGCAGTGAAGGAAGGAGCAGCTCCTACGAGCAGTACTTC
12,-,-,TRBJ1-1,TRBV6-2/TRBV6-3,CASRSQLPEAFF,TGTGCCAGCAGGTCTCAGCTCCCTGAAGCTTTCTTT
15,-,TRBD2,TRBJ2-1,TRBV20-1,CSPLLAGGGSGAQFF,TGCAGTCCCCTGCTAGCGGGAGGGGGATCGGGTGCGCAGTTCTTC
15,few,-,TRBJ2-5,TRBV7-2,CASSTNGQSQETQYF,TGTGCCAGCAGCACGAACGGACAGTCCCAAGAGACCCAGTACTTC
11,-,-,TRBJ2-7,TRBV12-3/TRBV12-4,CASSLGGLHYF,TGTGCCAGCAGTTTAGGGGGACTGCACTACTTC
15,few,TRBD1,TRBJ2-7,TRBV20-1,CSARDSGQGIYEQYF,TGCAGTGCTAGAGATAGTGGACAGGGGATTTACGAGCAGTACTTC
17,-,-,TRBJ2-3,TRBV12-3/TRBV12-4,CASSPHSGQGPTDTQYF,TGTGCCAGCAGTCCCCACTCGGGGCAGGGGCCCACAGATACGCAGTATTTT
14,few,-,TRBJ1-5,TRBV10-3,CAISPDSNNQPQHF,TGTGCCATCAGTCCAGACAGCAACAATCAGCCCCAGCATTTT
14,-,TRBD1,TRBJ2-3,TRBV6-4,CASSDRADTDTQYF,TGTGCCAGCAGCGACAGGGCAGACACAGATACGCAGTATTTT
16,few,-,TRBJ2-5,TRBV6-5,CASSYSPARTGETQYF,TGTGCCAGCAGTTACTCACCAGCGAGAACAGGGGAGACCCAGTACTTC
16,-,TRBD1,TRBJ1-1,TRBV18,CASSRGTAFLNTEAFF,TGTGCCAGCTCCCGCGGGACAGCCTTCCTGAACACTGAAGCTTTCTTT
14,many,-,TRBJ2-5,TRBV4-2,CASSPGLQGETQYF,TGTGCCAGCAGCCCCGGACTCCAAGGGGAGACCCAGTACTTC